This TCR beta chain is from a study of cytomegalovirus exposure and HLA in healthy donors. This table comes from immunoSEQ multiplex PCR, and its TCRdb copy is limited to in-frame clones, with some not included. The table lists 150,000 to 200,000 clones, about 90% of them singletons. V trimming: 4 bases; J trimming: 6 bases; junction bases outside the gene matches: 6. The CDR3 covers 15 residues. The germline CDR1 and CDR2 sequences are SGHNT and YYREEE (reference sequence). Sequences were obtained from PBMCs. This chain uses TRBV5-4 with TRBJ2-7, with 14 bases fitting TRBD2. This clonotype was sampled from a woman in her 30s in good health and CMV-seronegative. CDR3 nucleotide sequence: TGTGCCAGCAGCACGGGACTAGCGGGAGCCCCCGAGCAGTACTTC. Amino acids: CASSTGLAGAPEQYF.